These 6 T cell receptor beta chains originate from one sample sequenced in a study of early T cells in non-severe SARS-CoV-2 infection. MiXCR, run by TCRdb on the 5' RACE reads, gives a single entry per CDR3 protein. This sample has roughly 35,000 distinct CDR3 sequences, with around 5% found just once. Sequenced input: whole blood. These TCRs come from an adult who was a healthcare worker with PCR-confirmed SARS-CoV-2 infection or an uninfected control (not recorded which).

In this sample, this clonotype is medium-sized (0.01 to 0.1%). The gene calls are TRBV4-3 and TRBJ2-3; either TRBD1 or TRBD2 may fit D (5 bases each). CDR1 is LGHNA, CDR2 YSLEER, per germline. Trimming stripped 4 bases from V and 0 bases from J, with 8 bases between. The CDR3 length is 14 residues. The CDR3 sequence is CASSLRDSTDTQYF. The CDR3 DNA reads TGCGCCAGCAGCCTGAGGGACAGCACAGATACGCAGTATTTT.

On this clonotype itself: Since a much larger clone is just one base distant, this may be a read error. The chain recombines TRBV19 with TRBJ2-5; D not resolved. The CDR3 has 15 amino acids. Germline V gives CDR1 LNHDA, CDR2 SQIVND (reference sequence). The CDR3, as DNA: TGTGCCAGTAGTATATCTCTAGGGTGGCAAGAGACCCACTACTTC. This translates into CASSISLGWQETHYF.

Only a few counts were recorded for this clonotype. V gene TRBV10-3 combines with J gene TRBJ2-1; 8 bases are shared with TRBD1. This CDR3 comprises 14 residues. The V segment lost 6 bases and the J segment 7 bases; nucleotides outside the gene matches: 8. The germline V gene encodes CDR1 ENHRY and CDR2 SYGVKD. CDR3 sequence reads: CAIRRDRGGNEQFF. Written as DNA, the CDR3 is TGTGCCATCAGACGAGACAGGGGCGGGAATGAGCAGTTCTTC.

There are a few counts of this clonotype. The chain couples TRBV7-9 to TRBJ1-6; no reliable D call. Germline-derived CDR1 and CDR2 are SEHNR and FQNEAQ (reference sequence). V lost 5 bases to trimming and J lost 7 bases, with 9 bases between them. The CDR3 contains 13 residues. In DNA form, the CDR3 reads TGTGCCAGCAGCCCTTCCCCCAATTCACCCCTCCACTTT. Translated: CASSPSPNSPLHF.

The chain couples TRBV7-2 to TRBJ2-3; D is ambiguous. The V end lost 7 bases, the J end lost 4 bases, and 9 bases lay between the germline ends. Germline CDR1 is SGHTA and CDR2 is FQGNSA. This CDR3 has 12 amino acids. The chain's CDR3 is CASTWGSDTQYF. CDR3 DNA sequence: TGTGCCAGCACCTGGGGTTCAGATACGCAGTATTTT.

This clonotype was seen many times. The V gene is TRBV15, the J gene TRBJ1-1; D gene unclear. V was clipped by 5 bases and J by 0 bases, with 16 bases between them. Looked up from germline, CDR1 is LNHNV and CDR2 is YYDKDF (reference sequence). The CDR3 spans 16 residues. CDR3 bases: TGTGCCACCAGCCCCTTAATCGGCAGCATGAACACTGAAGCTTTCTTT. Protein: CATSPLIGSMNTEAFF.